The T cell receptor (beta chain) described here comes from a study of STAT5B mutations in CD4+ large granular lymphocyte leukemia. CDR3 size: 11 residues. Germline V gene sequence: CDR1 SQVTM, CDR2 ANQGSEA. V was shortened by 4 bases and J by 8 bases, with 11 bases between the two germline ends. TCRdb's copy holds only in-frame clones and misses some; the assay was immunoSEQ multiplex PCR. The top ten clones hold 4.4% of a sample with around 34,000 clones, around four fifths of them seen once. The V gene is TRBV29-1, the J gene TRBJ1-2; D not resolved. Sequences were obtained from CD4+ T cells from blood buffy coats. This TCR derives from a human donor in good health. The CDR3 is CSVGETKGYTF. Written as DNA, the CDR3 is TGCAGCGTTGGAGAAACTAAGGGCTACACCTTC.